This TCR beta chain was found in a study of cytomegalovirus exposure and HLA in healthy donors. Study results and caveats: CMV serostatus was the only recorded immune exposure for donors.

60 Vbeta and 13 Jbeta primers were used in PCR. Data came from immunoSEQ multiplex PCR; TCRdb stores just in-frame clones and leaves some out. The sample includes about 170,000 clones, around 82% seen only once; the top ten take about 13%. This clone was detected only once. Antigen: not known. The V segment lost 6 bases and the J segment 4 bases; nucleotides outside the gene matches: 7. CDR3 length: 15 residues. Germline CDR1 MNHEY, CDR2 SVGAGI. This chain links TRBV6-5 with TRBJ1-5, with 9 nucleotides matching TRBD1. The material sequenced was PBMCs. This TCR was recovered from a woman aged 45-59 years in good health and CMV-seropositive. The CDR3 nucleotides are TGTGCCAGCAGAACAGGGGGCGCGAGGAATCAGCCCCAGCATTTT. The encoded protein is CASRTGGARNQPQHF.